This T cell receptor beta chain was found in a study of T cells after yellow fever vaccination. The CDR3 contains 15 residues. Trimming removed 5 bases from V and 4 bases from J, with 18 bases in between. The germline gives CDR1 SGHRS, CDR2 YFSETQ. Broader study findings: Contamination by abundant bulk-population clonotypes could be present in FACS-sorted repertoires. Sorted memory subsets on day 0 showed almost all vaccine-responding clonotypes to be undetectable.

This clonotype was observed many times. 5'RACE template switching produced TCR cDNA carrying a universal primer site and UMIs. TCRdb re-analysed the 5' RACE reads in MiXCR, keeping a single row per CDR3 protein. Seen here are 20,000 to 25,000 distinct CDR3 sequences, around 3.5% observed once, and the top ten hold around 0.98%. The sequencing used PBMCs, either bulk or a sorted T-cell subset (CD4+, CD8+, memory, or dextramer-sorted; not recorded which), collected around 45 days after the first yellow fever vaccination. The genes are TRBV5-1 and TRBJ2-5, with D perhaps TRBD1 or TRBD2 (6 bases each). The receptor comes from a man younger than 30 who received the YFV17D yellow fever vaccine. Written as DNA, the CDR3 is TGCGCCAGCAGACCGGCCCCGGGGGCCAGAGAGACCCAGTACTTC. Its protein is CASRPAPGARETQYF. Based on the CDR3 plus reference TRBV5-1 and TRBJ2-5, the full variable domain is KAGVTQTPRYLIKTRGQQVTLSCSPISGHRSVSWYQQTPGQGLQFLFEYFSETQRNKGNFPGRFSGRQFSNSRSEMNVSTLELGDSALYLCASRPAPGARETQYFGPGTRLLVL.